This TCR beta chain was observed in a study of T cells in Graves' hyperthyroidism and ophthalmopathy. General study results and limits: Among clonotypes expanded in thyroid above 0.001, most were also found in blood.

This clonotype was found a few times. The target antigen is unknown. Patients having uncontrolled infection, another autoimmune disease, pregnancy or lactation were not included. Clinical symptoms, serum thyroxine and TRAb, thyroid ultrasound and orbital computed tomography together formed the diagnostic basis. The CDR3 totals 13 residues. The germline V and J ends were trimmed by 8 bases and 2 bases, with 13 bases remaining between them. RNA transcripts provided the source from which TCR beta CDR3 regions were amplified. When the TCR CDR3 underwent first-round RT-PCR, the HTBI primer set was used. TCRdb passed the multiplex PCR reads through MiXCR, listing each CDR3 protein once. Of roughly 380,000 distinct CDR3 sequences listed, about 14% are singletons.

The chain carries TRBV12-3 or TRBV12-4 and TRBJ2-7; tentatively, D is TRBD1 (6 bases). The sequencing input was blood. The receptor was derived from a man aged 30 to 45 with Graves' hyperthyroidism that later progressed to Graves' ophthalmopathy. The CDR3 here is CASAGTPTYEQYF. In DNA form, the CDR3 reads TGTGCCAGCGCCGGGACACCCACCTACGAGCAGTACTTC.